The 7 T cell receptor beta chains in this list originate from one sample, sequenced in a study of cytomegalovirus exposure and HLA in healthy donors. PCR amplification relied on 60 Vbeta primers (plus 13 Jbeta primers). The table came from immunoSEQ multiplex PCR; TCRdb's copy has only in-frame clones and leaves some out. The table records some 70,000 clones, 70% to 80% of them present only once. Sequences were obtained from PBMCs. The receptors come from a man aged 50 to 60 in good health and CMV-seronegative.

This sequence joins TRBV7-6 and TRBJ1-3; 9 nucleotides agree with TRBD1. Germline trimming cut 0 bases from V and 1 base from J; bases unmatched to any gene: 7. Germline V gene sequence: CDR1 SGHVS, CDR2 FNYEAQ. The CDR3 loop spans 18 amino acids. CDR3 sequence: CASSLARDRAGSGNTIYF. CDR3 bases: TGTGCCAGCAGCTTAGCCCGGGACAGGGCAGGGTCTGGAAACACCATATATTTT.

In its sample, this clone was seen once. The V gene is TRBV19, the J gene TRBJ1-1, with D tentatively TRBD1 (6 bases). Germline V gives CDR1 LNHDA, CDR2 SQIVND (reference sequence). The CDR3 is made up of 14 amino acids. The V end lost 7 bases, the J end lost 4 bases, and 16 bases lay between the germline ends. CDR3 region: CASTLKGGSTEAFF. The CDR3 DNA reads TGTGCCAGTACCCTGAAGGGGGGGAGCACTGAAGCTTTCTTT.

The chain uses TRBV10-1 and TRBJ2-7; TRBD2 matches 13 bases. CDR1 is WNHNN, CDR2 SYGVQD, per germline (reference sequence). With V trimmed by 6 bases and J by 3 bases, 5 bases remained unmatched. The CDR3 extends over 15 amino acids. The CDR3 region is CASRRGLAGDYEQYF. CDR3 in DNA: TGCGCCAGCAGACGCGGACTAGCGGGGGACTACGAGCAGTACTTC.

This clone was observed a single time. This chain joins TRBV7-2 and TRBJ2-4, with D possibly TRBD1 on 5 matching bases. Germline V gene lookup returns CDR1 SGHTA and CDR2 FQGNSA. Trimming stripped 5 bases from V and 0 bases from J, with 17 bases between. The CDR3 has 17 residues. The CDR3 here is CASSPTQGSLAKNIQYF. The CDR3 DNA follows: TGTGCCAGCAGCCCCACCCAGGGTTCCCTAGCCAAAAACATTCAGTACTTC.

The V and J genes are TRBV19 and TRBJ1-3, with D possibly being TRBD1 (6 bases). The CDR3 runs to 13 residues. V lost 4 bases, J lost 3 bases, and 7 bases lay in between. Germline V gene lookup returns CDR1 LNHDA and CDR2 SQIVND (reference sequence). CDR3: CASSTRGGNTIYF. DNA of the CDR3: TGTGCCAGTAGTACCAGGGGTGGAAACACCATATATTTT.

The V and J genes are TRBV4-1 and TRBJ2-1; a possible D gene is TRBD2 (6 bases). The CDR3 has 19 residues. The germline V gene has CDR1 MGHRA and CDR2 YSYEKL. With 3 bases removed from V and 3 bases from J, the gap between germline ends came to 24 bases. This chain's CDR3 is CASSHRTPLASDSYNEQFF. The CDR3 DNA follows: TGCGCCAGCAGCCACCGGACCCCTTTGGCTAGCGATAGCTACAATGAGCAGTTCTTC.

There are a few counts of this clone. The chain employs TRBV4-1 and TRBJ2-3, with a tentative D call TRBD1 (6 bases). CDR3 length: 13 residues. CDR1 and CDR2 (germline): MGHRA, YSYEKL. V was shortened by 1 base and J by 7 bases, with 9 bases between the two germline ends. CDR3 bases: TGCGCCAGCAGCCAAGCGGACAGTAATACGCAGTATTTT. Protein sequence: CASSQADSNTQYF.